This T cell receptor (beta chain) was identified during a study of T-cell reconstitution after alpha-beta-depleted transplantation in children. In this sample, this clonotype turned up a few times. It was with unique molecular identifiers that the TCRbeta library was prepared. TCRdb re-called the PCR reads through MiXCR, storing one row per CDR3 protein. Of about 350,000 distinct CDR3 sequences listed, about an eighth are singletons. Germline-derived CDR1 and CDR2 are SGDLS and YYNGEE. Trimming shortened V by 0 bases and J by 4 bases, and 10 bases separated the two germline ends. The CDR3 has 14 amino acids.

This chain uses TRBV9 with TRBJ1-1; perhaps TRBD1 as D (5 bases). The sequencing here drew on PBMCs, taken from the stem cell graft. This sequence originates from a human donor who donated a stem cell graft to a child with Fanconi anemia. The CDR3 DNA sequence: TGTGCCAGCAGCGTAGAAAGGGGATCCACTGAAGCTTTCTTT. Translated: CASSVERGSTEAFF.